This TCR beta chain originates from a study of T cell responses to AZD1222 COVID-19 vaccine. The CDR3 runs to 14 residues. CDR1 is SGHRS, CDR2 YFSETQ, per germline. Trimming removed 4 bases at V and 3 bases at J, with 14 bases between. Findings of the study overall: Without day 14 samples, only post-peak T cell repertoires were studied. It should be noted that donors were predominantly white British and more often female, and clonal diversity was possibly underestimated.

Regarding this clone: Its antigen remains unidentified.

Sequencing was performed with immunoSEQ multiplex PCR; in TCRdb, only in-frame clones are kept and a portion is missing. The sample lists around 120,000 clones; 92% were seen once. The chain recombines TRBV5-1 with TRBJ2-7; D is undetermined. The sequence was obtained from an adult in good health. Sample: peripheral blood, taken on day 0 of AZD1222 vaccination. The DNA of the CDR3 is TGCGCCAGCAGCGAGCAGAACGCAAACTACGAGCAGTACTTC. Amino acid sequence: CASSEQNANYEQYF.